The 11 T cell receptor beta chains in this list originate from one sample, sequenced in a study of CXCR3-negative and CXCR3-positive naive CD8 T cells. The libraries of TRB cDNA were prepared using 5' RACE with UMI labels. From its re-call of the 5' RACE reads, TCRdb lists each CDR3 protein once, without DNA. In all, the sample yields approximately 100,000 distinct CDR3 sequences. Sequenced sample: naive CXCR3- CD8+ T cells from blood. As for subset: CD45RO-CCR7+CD27+CD95- naive CD8+ T cells lacking CXCR3 (TNR3-). These receptors originate from a human donor in good health. Some clones in this sample may be carry-over from other donors' samples.

The chain uses TRBV29-1 and TRBJ2-7; with no DNA, the TCRdb D assignment of TRBD1 cannot be verified. The CDR3 runs to 13 residues. The germline V gene encodes CDR1 SQVTM and CDR2 ANQGSEA. The CDR3 here is CSGGQGEAYEQYF.

The genes are TRBV3-1 and TRBJ2-7; TCRdb designates TRBD1, a call that cannot be tested without DNA. Per germline, CDR1 LGHDT and CDR2 YNNKEL (reference sequence). CDR3 length: 15 residues. CDR3 sequence reads: CASSLRDRYPYEQYF.

CDR3 protein: CASSLGVSGANVLTF. The chain employs TRBV6-2 or TRBV6-3 and TRBJ2-6; as DNA is missing, the TRBD1 call by TCRdb cannot be tested. Germline values: CDR1 MNHEY, CDR2 SVGEGT. The CDR3 has 15 residues.

The CDR3 spells CASRTGGAVQETQYF. V is TRBV5-1 and J is TRBJ2-5; TCRdb proposes TRBD1, but this gene call is untestable without DNA. The CDR3 runs to 15 residues. CDR1 is SGHRS and CDR2 is YFSETQ in the germline V gene. The entire variable domain, with the rest obtained from reference TRBV5-1 and TRBJ2-5, is as follows: KAGVTQTPRYLIKTRGQQVTLSCSPISGHRSVSWYQQTPGQGLQFLFEYFSETQRNKGNFPGRFSGRQFSNSRSEMNVSTLELGDSALYLCASRTGGAVQETQYFGPGTRLLVL.

The chain couples TRBV5-1 to TRBJ1-1; the TRBD1 assignment by TCRdb is unverifiable without DNA. Germline V gene lookup returns CDR1 SGHRS and CDR2 YFSETQ. The CDR3 spans 15 residues. The CDR3 region is CASSFLGATNTEAFF. Complete variable domain (other parts from reference TRBV5-1 and TRBJ1-1): KAGVTQTPRYLIKTRGQQVTLSCSPISGHRSVSWYQQTPGQGLQFLFEYFSETQRNKGNFPGRFSGRQFSNSRSEMNVSTLELGDSALYLCASSFLGATNTEAFFGQGTRLTVV.

This chain uses TRBV7-8 with TRBJ2-5; TCRdb's assignment of TRBD2 cannot be checked, as there is no DNA. There are 17 residues in the CDR3. The germline V gene encodes CDR1 SGHVS and CDR2 FQNEAQ. CDR3 region: CASSLEREGLFKETQYF.

The chain joins TRBV7-2 to TRBJ1-6. Germline V CDR1 and CDR2: SGHTA, FQGNSA. CDR3 length equals 17 residues. Here the CDR3 reads CASSSLRVSSYNSPLHF.

V usage is TRBV29-1 and J usage is TRBJ2-2; TCRdb names TRBD1, which stays unverified in the absence of DNA. The CDR3 sequence is 11 residues long. Germline CDR1 reads SQVTM; CDR2 reads ANQGSEA. The CDR3 region is CSVLRGGELFF.

This chain joins TRBV6-2 or TRBV6-3 and TRBJ1-1; TCRdb reports TRBD1, a call that lacks DNA to check it against. This CDR3 region has 16 residues. Germline CDR1 is MNHEY and CDR2 is SVGEGT. The CDR3: CASSSNPGQVFAEAFF.

The chain is built from TRBV7-9 and TRBJ2-2; TCRdb outputs TRBD1, but without DNA this stays unchecked. The CDR3 spans 17 residues. The germline V gene has CDR1 SEHNR and CDR2 FQNEAQ (reference sequence). This CDR3 is CASTIRDRPPNTGELFF.

The chain's CDR3 is CASSPLDRRGSGTDTQYF. The rearrangement joins TRBV14 to TRBJ2-3; TCRdb's D call, TRBD2, is unchecked because there is no DNA. The CDR3 spans 18 residues. Germline V lookup: CDR1 SGHDN, CDR2 FVKESK.